Listed below are T cell receptor beta chains from one sample, sequenced in a study of blood T cell repertoires in COVID-19. Assay used: immunoSEQ multiplex PCR; TCRdb lists only in-frame clones, some missing. The data show around 300,000 clones, about nine tenths seen once. The material sequenced was peripheral blood. These receptors were taken from a man aged 50-60 years with active or convalescent COVID-19. Both conserved end residues are trimmed from each CDR3. The D gene is left open where the match is weak.

v_call	j_call	d_call	cdr3_length	cdr3_aa
TRBV4-3	TRBJ1-4	TRBD1	12	ASSQRQGSEKLF
TRBV7-2	TRBJ2-3	TRBD1	14	ASSLVGTAITDTQY
TRBV6-5	TRBJ2-2	TRBD1	13	ASSLDRANTGELF
TRBV10-1	TRBJ2-4	TRBD1	16	ASSNCRTSDRGKNIQY
TRBV6-5	TRBJ1-3	.	13	ASSRDSYSGNTIY
TRBV18	TRBJ2-5	.	16	ASSPRNSLIGTQETQY
TRBV27	TRBJ2-5	.	10	ASSQGSETQY
TRBV27	TRBJ1-2	.	11	ASSFIRGYGYT
TRBV7-8	TRBJ2-2	.	14	ASSLATDSRTGELF
TRBV7-2	TRBJ1-2	.	11	ASSLGRSRGYT
TRBV4-2	TRBJ2-7	.	13	ASSQGISVAYEQY
TRBV10-3	TRBJ1-1	.	13	AIRPALGPGTEAF
TRBV5-1	TRBJ1-5	.	13	ASSQDGEGSQPQH
TRBV6-5	TRBJ1-1	TRBD1	12	ASNPDRGRTEAF
TRBV30	TRBJ1-4	.	11	AWRGPGGEKLF
TRBV5-1	TRBJ1-5	TRBD1	13	ASSVGQGDNQPQH
TRBV28	TRBJ1-4	.	9	ASSFLEKLF
TRBV19	TRBJ2-3	TRBD2	12	ASSAGTSVDTQY
TRBV28	TRBJ1-2	.	10	ASSLLGYGYT
TRBV18	TRBJ1-1	.	12	ASSPADRGTEAF
TRBV5-1	TRBJ1-1	TRBD1	13	ASSLHQGANTEAF
TRBV24-1	TRBJ2-1	.	12	ATSDSQGLPQQF
TRBV19	TRBJ2-1	.	10	ASSIKGHEQF